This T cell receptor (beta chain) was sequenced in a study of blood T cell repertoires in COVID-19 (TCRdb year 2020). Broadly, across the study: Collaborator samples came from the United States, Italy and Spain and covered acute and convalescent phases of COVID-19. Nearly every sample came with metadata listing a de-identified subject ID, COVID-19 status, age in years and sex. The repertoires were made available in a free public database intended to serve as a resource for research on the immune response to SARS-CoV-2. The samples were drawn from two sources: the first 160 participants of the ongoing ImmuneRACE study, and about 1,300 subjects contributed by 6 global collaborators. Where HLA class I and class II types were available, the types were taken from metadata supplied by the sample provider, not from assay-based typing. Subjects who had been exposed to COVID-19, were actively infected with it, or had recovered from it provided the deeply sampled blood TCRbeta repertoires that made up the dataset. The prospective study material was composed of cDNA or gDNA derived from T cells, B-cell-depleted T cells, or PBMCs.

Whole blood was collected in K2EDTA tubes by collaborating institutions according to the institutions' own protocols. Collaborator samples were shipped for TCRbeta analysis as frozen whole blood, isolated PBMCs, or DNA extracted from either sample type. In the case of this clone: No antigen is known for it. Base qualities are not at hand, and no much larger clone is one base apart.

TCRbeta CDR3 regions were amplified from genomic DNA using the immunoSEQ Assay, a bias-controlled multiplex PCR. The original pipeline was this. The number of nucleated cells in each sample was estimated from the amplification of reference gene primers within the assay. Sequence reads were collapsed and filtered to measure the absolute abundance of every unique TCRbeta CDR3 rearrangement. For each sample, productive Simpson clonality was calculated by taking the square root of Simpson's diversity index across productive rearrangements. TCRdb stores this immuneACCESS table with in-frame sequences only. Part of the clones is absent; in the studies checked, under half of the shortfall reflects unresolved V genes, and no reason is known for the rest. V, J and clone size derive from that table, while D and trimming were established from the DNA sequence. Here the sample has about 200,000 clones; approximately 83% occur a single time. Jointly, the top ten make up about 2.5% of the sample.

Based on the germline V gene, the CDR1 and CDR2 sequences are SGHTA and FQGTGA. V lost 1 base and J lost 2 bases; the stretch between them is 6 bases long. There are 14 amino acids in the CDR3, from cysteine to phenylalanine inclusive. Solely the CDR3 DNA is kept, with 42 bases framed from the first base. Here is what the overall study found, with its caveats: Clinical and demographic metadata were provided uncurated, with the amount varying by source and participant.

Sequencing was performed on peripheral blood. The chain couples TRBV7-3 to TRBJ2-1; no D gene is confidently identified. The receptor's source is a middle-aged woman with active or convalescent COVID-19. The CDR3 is CASSLIPTYNEQFF. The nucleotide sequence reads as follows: TGTGCCAGCAGCTTAATTCCCACCTACAATGAGCAGTTCTTC.